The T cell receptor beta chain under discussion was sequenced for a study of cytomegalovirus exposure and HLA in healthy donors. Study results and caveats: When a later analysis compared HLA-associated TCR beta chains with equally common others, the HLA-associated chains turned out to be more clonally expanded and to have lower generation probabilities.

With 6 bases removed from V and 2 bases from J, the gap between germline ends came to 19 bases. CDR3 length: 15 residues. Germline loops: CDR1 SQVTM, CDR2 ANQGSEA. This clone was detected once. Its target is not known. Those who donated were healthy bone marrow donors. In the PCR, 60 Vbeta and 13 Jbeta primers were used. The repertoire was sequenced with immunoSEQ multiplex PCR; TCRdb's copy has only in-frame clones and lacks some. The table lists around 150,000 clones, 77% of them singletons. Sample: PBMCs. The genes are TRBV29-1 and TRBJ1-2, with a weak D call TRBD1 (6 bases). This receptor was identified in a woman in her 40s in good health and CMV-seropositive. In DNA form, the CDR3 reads TGCAGCGTCGCTTTAAGGACAGCTTCAAACTATGGCTACACCTTC. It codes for CSVALRTASNYGYTF.